This T cell receptor (beta chain) was captured in a study of T cell responses to AZD1222 COVID-19 vaccine. Study summary: Investigators merged groups given second doses at roughly 4 or roughly 12 weeks. Study-wide findings and caveats: A mostly white British donor set with more females was recruited, and clonal diversity was possibly underestimated.

The data were produced by immunoSEQ multiplex PCR, yet TCRdb's version contains in-frame clones alone and is incomplete. Of tens of thousands of clones detected, around 87% appear once; the ten largest clones hold 24%. The CDR3 totals 14 residues. Germline loops: CDR1 SQVTM, CDR2 ANQGSEA. Comment on this clone: Antigen specificity is unknown. Germline and junction disagree at one end, which may indicate a read error.

V is TRBV29-1 and J is TRBJ1-3; D is uncertain. The material was peripheral blood, obtained on day 0 of AZD1222 vaccination. The sequence was obtained from an adult in good health. CDR3 sequence reads: CSVKEGGAGNTIYF. In DNA, the CDR3 is TGCAGCGTTAAAGAGGGAGGCGCTGGAAACACCATATATTTT.